This T cell receptor beta chain stems from a study of T cell repertoires in cytomegalovirus infection. TCRdb reprocessed the reads via MiXCR and lists one record per CDR3 protein. The data show fewer than 350,000 distinct CDR3 sequences, almost 30% seen once. Study-wide results and limits: Cumulative frequency (of public TCR beta family members) identified carriers of CMV plus the relevant HLA. CMV-specific TCR beta clonotypes restricted by HLA-C dominated the ex vivo response.

This clonotype occurred a few times. Its cognate antigen is unknown. The specimen comprised cultured PBMCs, sampled from culture after CMV antigen stimulation. The source of this sequence is a human donor in good health (CMV status not recorded). Some clones in this sample may be carry-over from other donors' samples.

CDR3 bases: TGTGCCAGCAGTGAAGCTGCGGGTATCGACCGGCGGTACTCCTACGAGCAGTACTTC. Translating gives CASSEAAGIDRRYSYEQYF. The V and J genes are TRBV2 and TRBJ2-7, with D possibly TRBD2 on 5 matching bases. V lost 0 bases, J lost 0 bases, and 21 bases lay in between. This CDR3 is built from 19 residues. Germline-derived CDR1 and CDR2 are SNHLY and FYNNEI.